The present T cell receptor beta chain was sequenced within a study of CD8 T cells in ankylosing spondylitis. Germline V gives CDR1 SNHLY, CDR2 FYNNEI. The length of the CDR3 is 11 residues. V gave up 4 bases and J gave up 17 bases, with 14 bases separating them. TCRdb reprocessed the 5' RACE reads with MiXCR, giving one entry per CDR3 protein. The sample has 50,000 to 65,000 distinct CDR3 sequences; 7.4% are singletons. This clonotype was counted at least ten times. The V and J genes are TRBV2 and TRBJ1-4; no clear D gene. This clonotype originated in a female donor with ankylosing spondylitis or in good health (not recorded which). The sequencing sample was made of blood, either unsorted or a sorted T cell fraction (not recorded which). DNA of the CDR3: TGTGCCAGCAGTGCGGTGAACGGAGAATTTTTT. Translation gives CASSAVNGEFF.